The rows below give T cell receptor beta chains drawn from one sample of a study of shared clonotypes between healthy human individuals. TCRdb keeps only in-frame clones here, not all; method: immunoSEQ multiplex PCR. Counted here are a few million clones, approximately 95% occurring once; the ten biggest clones make up under 0.45%. The sample consisted of naive CD4+ T cells from PBMCs. The receptors stem from a man younger than 35 in good health. Some clones in this sample may be carry-over from other donors' samples. CDR3s include the opening cysteine and the closing phenylalanine or tryptophan. A D gene is named only where the DNA matches it firmly. Size tells how often a clone was seen (once, few, many) or the class of an expanded clone, and some rows leave it out.

clone size	D gene	CDR3 length	V gene	J gene	CDR3 protein	CDR3 DNA
-	TRBD1	15	TRBV7-2	TRBJ1-5	CASSLGTGLVQPQHF	TGTGCCAGCAGCTTAGGGACAGGGTTGGTGCAGCCCCAGCATTTT
-	-	15	TRBV5-1	TRBJ1-2	CASSAGATGIKGYTF	TGCGCCAGCAGCGCGGGCGCAACAGGGATTAAGGGCTACACCTTC
-	TRBD2	15	TRBV19	TRBJ2-7	CASSIRLAGVGEQYF	TGTGCCAGTAGTATAAGGCTAGCGGGAGTGGGCGAGCAGTACTTC
-	TRBD1	15	TRBV14	TRBJ1-5	CASSQGTGNNQPQHF	TGTGCCAGCAGCCAAGGGACAGGGAACAATCAGCCCCAGCATTTT
-	TRBD1	17	TRBV5-1	TRBJ2-7	CASSSRGQGASSYEQYF	TGCGCCAGCAGCTCGCGAGGACAGGGGGCTAGCTCCTACGAGCAGTACTTC
-	-	13	TRBV19	TRBJ1-5	CASSPGNNQPQHF	TGTGCCAGTAGTCCGGGGAATAATCAGCCCCAGCATTTT
-	-	16	TRBV11-2	TRBJ2-6	CASSLGRNSGANVLTF	TGTGCCAGCAGCTTAGGGCGGAACTCTGGGGCCAACGTCCTGACTTTC
-	-	12	TRBV27	TRBJ2-5	CASRAPSETQYF	TGTGCCAGCAGAGCCCCTTCGGAGACCCAGTACTTC
-	TRBD2	15	TRBV2	TRBJ2-7	CASLPSAGGMYEQYF	TGTGCCAGCCTCCCGTCTGCGGGAGGGATGTACGAGCAGTACTTC
-	-	14	TRBV28	TRBJ2-7	CASSSRDGPYEQYF	TGTGCCAGCAGTTCCCGGGACGGCCCCTACGAGCAGTACTTC
-	TRBD2	14	TRBV6-1	TRBJ2-4	CASREGLAKNIQYF	TGTGCCAGCCGGGAGGGACTAGCCAAAAACATTCAGTACTTC
once	TRBD1	15	TRBV15	TRBJ2-2	CATSSSGTGTGELFF	TGTGCCACCAGCAGTTCCGGGACAGGTACCGGGGAGCTGTTTTTT
-	-	17	TRBV10-1	TRBJ2-4	CASTLRDVAVAKNIQYF	TGCGCCAGCACCCTTAGGGATGTGGCGGTAGCCAAAAACATTCAGTACTTC
-	-	15	TRBV11-2	TRBJ2-5	CASSLLRDQAGTQYF	TGTGCCAGCAGCTTATTAAGGGACCAGGCTGGGACCCAGTACTTC
-	TRBD2	15	TRBV6-1	TRBJ2-5	CASSGGLAGGETQYF	TGTGCCAGCAGTGGTGGACTAGCGGGAGGGGAGACCCAGTACTTC
-	TRBD1	15	TRBV6-5	TRBJ2-7	CASRNPGTGTYEQYF	TGTGCCAGCAGAAACCCCGGGACAGGGACCTACGAGCAGTACTTC
once	-	15	TRBV19	TRBJ1-5	CASSIVRGLGQPQHF	TGTGCCAGTAGTATAGTGAGGGGGTTAGGGCAGCCCCAGCATTTT
-	-	14	TRBV7-9	TRBJ2-5	CASSLMVSEETQYF	TGTGCCAGCAGCTTAATGGTATCGGAAGAGACCCAGTACTTC
-	TRBD2	13	TRBV29-1	TRBJ2-5	CSSRWLAGETQYF	TGCAGCTCCCGGTGGCTAGCGGGGGAGACCCAGTACTTC
-	-	12	TRBV28	TRBJ1-2	CASKRRVYGYTF	TGTGCCAGCAAGCGCAGGGTTTATGGCTACACCTTC
-	-	15	TRBV7-2	TRBJ2-1	CASSLVGSSYNEQFF	TGTGCCAGCAGCTTAGTGGGTAGCTCCTACAATGAGCAGTTCTTC
-	-	15	TRBV21-1	TRBJ2-7	CASSKNSGGGYEQYF	TGTGCCAGCAGCAAAAATAGCGGGGGAGGCTACGAGCAGTACTTC
-	-	13	TRBV6-5	TRBJ1-2	CASSYQGRRGYTF	TGTGCCAGCAGTTACCAGGGACGGCGGGGCTACACCTTC
-	-	13	TRBV7-6	TRBJ2-7	CASSLRLVYEQYF	TGTGCCAGCAGCTTAAGACTGGTTTACGAGCAGTACTTC
-	-	13	TRBV2	TRBJ1-4	CASSDRVVEKLFF	TGTGCCAGCAGTGACAGGGTAGTCGAAAAACTGTTTTTT
-	-	14	TRBV2	TRBJ2-3	CASSDRHLTDTQYF	TGTGCCAGCAGTGACAGGCATCTCACAGATACGCAGTATTTT
-	TRBD1	16	TRBV2	TRBJ2-2	CASSQDTGGATGELFF	TGTGCCAGCAGTCAAGATACAGGGGGCGCTACCGGGGAGCTGTTTTTT